This T cell receptor beta chain was observed in a study of cytomegalovirus exposure and HLA in healthy donors. Overall study results and limits: For most TCR beta V segments, an earlier analysis put the productive rate at about 87% or about 30% of the time. Later analysis associated a missense DCLRE1C variant with TCR beta V- and J-gene trimming.

PCR primers comprised 60 Vbeta and 13 Jbeta primers. The protocol was immunoSEQ multiplex PCR, while the TCRdb copy is restricted to in-frame clones and leaves out a portion. Of tens of thousands of clones in the sample, roughly 70% were seen once. Of note for this clone: Its specificity is unknown. Distinct nucleotide sequences in the sample also encode this CDR3.

The germline gives CDR1 LNHDA, CDR2 SQIVND (reference sequence). V lost 7 bases to trimming and J lost 5 bases, with 20 bases between them. CDR3 length: 16 residues. The J gene is TRBJ1-4, the V gene TRBV19; D remains ambiguous. The sample comprised PBMCs. This receptor was taken from a young woman in good health and CMV-seronegative. In DNA form, the CDR3 reads TGTGCCAGTACTTCGCTACCAGGAGGTTCGAATGAAAAACTGTTTTTT. Translation gives CASTSLPGGSNEKLFF.